Included here is one T cell receptor (beta chain) sequence, with context. The sample comes from a study of CXCR3-negative and CXCR3-positive naive CD8 T cells. UMI-tagged TRB cDNA libraries were built via 5' RACE. TCRdb reprocessed the 5' RACE reads; each CDR3 protein has one entry and no DNA is given. The sample includes 45,000 to 65,000 distinct CDR3 sequences. Looked up from germline, CDR1 is MRHNA and CDR2 is SNTAGT. The CDR3 totals 16 residues. This TCR came from a human donor in good health. Some clones in this sample may be carry-over from other donors' samples. The chain combines TRBV6-4 with TRBJ2-1; TCRdb names TRBD2, which stays unverified in the absence of DNA. What was sequenced was memory CD8+ T cells from blood. The CDR3 here is CASSDSISGGFDEQFF.